This TCR beta chain is from a study of blood T cell repertoires in COVID-19. Here immunoSEQ multiplex PCR was the method, and the copy in TCRdb shows in-frame clones only, minus some. The table records about 200,000 clones, 86% of them present only once. CDR1 is MNHEY and CDR2 is SMNVEV in the germline V gene (reference sequence). This CDR3 is built from 16 residues. Trimming took off 8 bases at V and 7 bases at J, with 24 bases between the two ends. Sequencing was done on a sample of PBMCs or T cells enriched from blood (not recorded which). This chain joins TRBV27 and TRBJ2-1; a possible D gene is TRBD2 (8 bases). The receptor's source is a man between 35 and 55 years old with acute COVID-19. The CDR3 is CASGRAGAGGLNEQFF. Written as DNA, the CDR3 is TGTGCCAGCGGAAGAGCGGGGGCAGGGGGTTTAAATGAGCAGTTCTTC.